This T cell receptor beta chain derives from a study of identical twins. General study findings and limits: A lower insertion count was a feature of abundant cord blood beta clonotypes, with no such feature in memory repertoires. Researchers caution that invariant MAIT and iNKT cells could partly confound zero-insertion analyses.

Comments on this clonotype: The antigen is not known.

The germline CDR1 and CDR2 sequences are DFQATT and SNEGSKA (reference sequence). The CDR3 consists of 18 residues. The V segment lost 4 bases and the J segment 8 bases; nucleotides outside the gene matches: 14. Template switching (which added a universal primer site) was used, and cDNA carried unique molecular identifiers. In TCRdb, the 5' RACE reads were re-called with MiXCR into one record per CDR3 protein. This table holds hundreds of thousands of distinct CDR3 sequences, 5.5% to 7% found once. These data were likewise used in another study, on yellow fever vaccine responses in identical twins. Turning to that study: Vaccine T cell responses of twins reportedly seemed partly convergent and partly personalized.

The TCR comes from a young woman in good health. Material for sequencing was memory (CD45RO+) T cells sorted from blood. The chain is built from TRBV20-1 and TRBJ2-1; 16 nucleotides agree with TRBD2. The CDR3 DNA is TGCAGTGCTAACCCGGGACTAGCGGGGGGGCGTGGTTTTTATGAGCAGTTCTTC. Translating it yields CSANPGLAGGRGFYEQFF.